This T cell receptor (beta chain) was identified in a study of blood T cell repertoires in COVID-19 (TCRdb year 2020). In the study overall: The collaborator samples originated in the United States, Italy and Spain and spanned the acute and convalescent phases of COVID-19. The prospective study material was composed of cDNA or gDNA derived from T cells, B-cell-depleted T cells, or PBMCs. The dataset comprised deeply sampled blood TCRbeta repertoires from subjects exposed to, actively infected with, or recovered from COVID-19. A freely available public database, intended as a resource for researchers studying the immune response to SARS-CoV-2, is where the repertoires were released. Samples came from the ongoing ImmuneRACE study (first 160 participants) plus 1,254 subjects from 6 global collaborators. Nearly every sample came with metadata listing a de-identified subject ID, COVID-19 status, age in years and sex. HLA class I and class II types, where available, came from metadata supplied by the sample provider rather than from assay-based typing. Broader findings and caveats from the paper: How much clinical and demographic metadata was included differed by source and by participant, and the metadata was provided uncurated.

The immunoSEQ Assay, a bias-controlled multiplex PCR, was used to amplify TCRbeta CDR3 regions from genomic DNA. Turning to the authors' computational methods: Within the assay, amplification of reference gene primers was used to estimate how many nucleated cells each sample contained. To quantify the absolute abundance of each unique TCRbeta CDR3 rearrangement, sequence reads were collapsed and filtered. For each sample, productive Simpson clonality was calculated by taking the square root of Simpson's diversity index across productive rearrangements. TCRdb holds this immuneACCESS table with in-frame rearrangements only. Some clones are missing; in checked studies, unresolved V genes explain under half, and the rest has no known cause. V, J and clone size are taken as reported in that table, and D and trimming were inferred from the DNA itself. For this sample the table gives 200,000 to 250,000 clones, of which approximately 80% were detected only once. About 2% of the sample comes from the top ten.

The CDR3 runs 13 residues from the cysteine to the phenylalanine. The entry retains the CDR3 DNA only, 39 bases that are in frame from base 1. The junction shows trimming of 5 bases on V and 4 bases on J, plus 9 bases between the germline ends. Taken from the germline V gene, the CDR1 and CDR2 loops are MNHNS and SASEGT. Comment on this clone: No antigen is known for it. No per-base quality is available; no much larger clone lies one base away.

Enrolling through a virtual design, the prospective study's participants ranged in age from roughly 18 to 90 years and lived across around 25 United States geographic areas. In the prospective study, participants were assigned to cohorts based on the clinical history participants reported in a screening survey and a study questionnaire. Recovered participants in ImmuneRACE Cohort 3 were defined by two consecutive negative NP/OP PCR tests, clearance by a healthcare professional, or resolution of symptoms. In the prospective study, whole blood, serum and a nasopharyngeal or oropharyngeal swab were collected from each participant by mobile phlebotomists. Additional blood draws and questionnaires over an approximately two-month period could optionally be provided by prospective study participants. Before DNA extraction, prospective study blood samples were shipped either frozen or at room temperature.

Sequenced: PBMCs or T cells enriched from blood (not recorded which). This receptor chain uses TRBV6-1 and TRBJ2-1; a tentative D call is TRBD1 (6 bases match). The receptor was derived from a man between 60 and 75 years old who had recovered from COVID-19. The DNA reads as follows: TGTGCCAGCAGTATACAGGGTTACAATGAGCAGTTCTTC. Its protein is CASSIQGYNEQFF.